This TCR beta chain was sequenced in a study of blood T cell repertoires in COVID-19. About the research overall: Italy, Spain and the United States were the sources of the convalescent and acute COVID-19 samples. Sources were T cells, B-cell-depleted T cells, or PBMCs; the material itself was cDNA or gDNA.

Germline V gives CDR1 SGHRS, CDR2 YFSETQ. V was pared by 3 bases and J by 7 bases, with 11 bases between. CDR3 length equals 14 residues. Sequencing used immunoSEQ multiplex PCR; TCRdb keeps in-frame clones, though not all of them. This repertoire shows 360,000 or so clones, approximately 89% found once; its top ten account for 3.5% to 4%. Seattle enrolled patients during active infection and tracked them longitudinally. The rearrangement joins TRBV5-1 to TRBJ1-6; maybe TRBD1 (6 bases). The receptor's source is a woman aged 55-70 years with COVID-19, enrolled during active disease. The specimen was peripheral blood. The CDR3 coding sequence is TGCGCCAGCAGCTCGGTAACAGGGAATTCACCCCTCCACTTT. It yields the protein CASSSVTGNSPLHF.